This T cell receptor (beta chain) came from a study of CD8 T cells in Susac syndrome. The CDR3 sequence is 13 residues long. In germline, CDR1 is MNHNS, CDR2 SASEGT. V shed 6 bases and J shed 4 bases, with 9 bases lying between them. An amount of RNA that ranged from about 0.45 to 1 ug was reverse transcribed with random hexamers. TCRdb recomputed calls from the immunoSEQ multiplex PCR reads with MiXCR, one row per CDR3 protein. The repertoire has a few hundred thousand distinct CDR3 sequences, about 82% of them found once; the top ten carry 0.21%. The chain couples TRBV6-1 to TRBJ2-2, with a tentative D call TRBD1 (6 bases). The sequenced sample consisted of CD8+ T cells from PBMCs. The receptor was derived from a human donor with multiple sclerosis. In DNA, the CDR3 is TGTGCCAGCAGACCAGGGGTCACCGGGGAGCTGTTTTTT. Protein product: CASRPGVTGELFF.